This entry concerns a single T cell receptor beta chain. Its specific antigen is unknown. No much larger clone exists at a distance of one base, and base qualities are not known. This sample was included in a study of cytomegalovirus exposure and HLA in healthy donors (dated by TCRdb to about 2017). Regarding the research as a whole: In an earlier analysis of 587 of the donors, 250 to 300 Gb of sequence data and 95 million to 130 million unique TCR beta sequences from 180 million or so T cells were reported. In an earlier analysis of several hundred of the donors, high-throughput TCR beta sequencing was used to judge whether each TCR beta V gene segment behaved as functional or pseudogenic. High-throughput TCR immunosequencing, statistical association of individual TCRs with disease status, and machine learning were combined to predict cytomegalovirus infection status. Because of strong linkage in the cohort, 4 to 6 DR-DQ haplotypes were treated as single units for association and clustering. Every repertoire in the discovery cohort had been generated on one and the same sequencing platform. Among 398 genotyped donors of the cohort, an average of approximately 250,000 unique TCR beta nucleotide sequences were sequenced per donor, about a sixth of them non-productive. In a later genetic analysis, genome-wide SNP genotypes for about 65% of the 666 donors were used, and that subset was treated as a discovery cohort. Rather than drawing on any new phenotypic data, the later analysis identified candidate immune exposures from TCR beta sequences and the way those sequences occurred across donors. In addition to the first cohort of 650 to 800 subjects, a separate validation cohort of 120 different subjects was used. Alongside the repertoire data, information on donor age, sex, ethnicity and CMV serostatus was compiled. The study was designed to test whether signatures of past pathogen exposure could be identified by cataloging public T cell receptors. An early release covering roughly 640 HLA-typed donors comprised 250 to 350 gigabases of sequencing data and approximately 85 million unique TCR sequences. HLA typing included class I and class II loci at four-digit resolution. The T cell repertoires of 666 subjects were profiled by immunosequencing and related to cytomegalovirus serostatus. Of the roughly 420 genotyped donors, over 80% were placed in the genetic ancestry cluster associated with self-reported Caucasian donors. To study patterns of TCR occurrence, a later analysis re-analyzed previously published TCR beta repertoires from 650 to 750 donors and added high-resolution HLA genotyping. Typing coverage varied by locus: about 620-630 donors for A, B, C, DRB1 and DQB1; approximately 500 for DQA1; around 570 for DPA1; around 490 for DPB1.

Overall results and qualifications from the work: When HLA alleles, especially DR and DQ, strongly co-occurred, TCR associations were difficult to assign to individual alleles. A further reported finding was that TCR beta sequences accurately predicted the HLA-A and HLA-B alleles for most subjects in the first cohort. According to the authors, the approach could potentially be generalized to other disease states and immunological phenotypes. Most TCR sequences were observed very rarely across donors, whereas some public TCRs were present in many individuals. In this cohort, only TCR beta chains were sequenced, and detectable features were limited by the absence of alpha or paired-chain data. The classifier was reported to diagnose cytomegalovirus status with high specificity and sensitivity in both the original cohort and the validation cohort. Because some donors lacked HLA typing at each locus, the association tests relied only on the typed subset. In a later analysis, HLA-associated TCR beta chains were found to be more clonally expanded and to have lower generation probabilities than equally common non-associated chains. Some IMGT-functional V segments, including TRBV6-2 and TRBV6-3, could not be told apart with the 87-base-pair reads, so those segments were excluded. The study gave a list of 150 to 200 TCR beta chains associated with cytomegalovirus. About 15 rarely observed V segments, including chromosome 9 orphons, were excluded from the earlier analysis of a few hundred of the donors because counts were too low. In an earlier analysis of a few hundred of the donors, most TCR beta V segments were observed in productive rearrangements about 90% or about 30% of the time, broadly matching IMGT annotations. Roughly uniform sequencing depth across donors was assumed in presence/absence analyses, although this assumption may not hold. A later analysis associated 16,951 TCR beta sequences with specific HLA alleles at a false discovery rate of 0.05. A later analysis found that most CMV-associated TCR beta chains appeared HLA-restricted, with HLA associations seemingly driven largely by CMV exposure. A later analysis reported that several top co-occurrence clusters appeared linked to parvovirus B19, influenza, CMV and Epstein-Barr virus. V-gene and J-gene trimming of TCR beta chains was associated with a missense DCLRE1C variant in a later genetic analysis, and the association was replicated in an independent cohort. A few of the identified cytomegalovirus-associated TCR beta chains were confirmed in vitro to be specific for cytomegalovirus antigens. Linkage disequilibrium might explain the correlated functional status among segregating V segments, but an unknown experimental factor could not be ruled out. CMV serostatus was the only immune exposure information available for the cohort. In a later analysis, the rate of TCR association differed among HLA loci, with DRB1 alleles having the most associated TCRs and HLA-C alleles having the fewest. A group of highly shared sequence variants was considered likely to be a technical artifact of the sequencing pipeline. In a later genetic analysis, fewer N-insertions in productive TCRs were reported among donors in an Asian-associated ancestry cluster than the roughly 700-donor mean.

Library creation used the immunoSEQ multiplex PCR assay. For the multiplex PCR, a mixture combining 60 forward primers for TCR Vbeta segments and 13 reverse primers for TCR Jbeta segments was used. A multiplex PCR assay on genomic DNA amplified the CDR3 region of rearranged TCR beta genes. The amplified TCR beta libraries were sequenced on the Illumina HiSeq System as 87-base-pair reads. The paper's processing steps were these. Across the roughly 670 repertoires, a later analysis counted roughly 84 million unique TCR beta chains, roughly 11 million of which were shared by at least two donors. To remove PCR and sequencing errors, raw reads were error-corrected and collapsed into unique sequences using a nearest-neighbor algorithm that merged closely related sequences. To assign V, D and J gene segments, CDR3 sequences were aligned to IMGT reference sequences. For a sequence to be retained, a match of at least six nucleotides to both a V gene segment and a J gene segment was required. Rearrangements were classified as productive when the CDR3 lacked stop codons and remained in frame with V and J, and all other rearrangements were classified as non-productive. Following IMGT convention, CDR3 was defined as the stretch from the second conserved V-encoded cysteine up to the conserved J-encoded phenylalanine. In an earlier analysis of roughly 610 of the donors, sequences lacking an unambiguous match to a single V gene segment were excluded. An earlier analysis of a few hundred of the donors classified V segments as functional when productive rearrangements were above 56.7% and as segregating when the standard deviation between donors was above 5%. A statistical classification framework was built for diagnosing cytomegalovirus status from the catalog of TCR beta chain sequences. In a later analysis, TCR nucleotide sequences were compared against IMGT/GENE-DB human TR gene sequences so that V and J genes could be assigned. In a later analysis, CDR3 sequences and most-parsimonious VDJ recombination scenarios were assigned using the TCRdist pipeline. In a later analysis, each TCR beta chain was defined by its CDR3 amino acid sequence together with its V-gene family, and reads lacking a unique V-gene family were excluded. A later analysis removed several hundred highly shared, low-generation-probability nucleotide sequences to deal with suspected cross-contamination and a sequencing artifact. In a later analysis, a clonal expansion index was calculated for each public chain from normalized within-repertoire ranks of inferred template counts. A later analysis computed generation probabilities with a VDJ recombination model fitted to out-of-frame rearrangements, and checked the results against IGoR. In a later analysis, hypergeometric tests were used to score TCR-TCR, TCR-HLA and TCR-CMV co-occurrence, with a repertoire-size bias correction applied to TCR pairs. In a later analysis, false discovery rates were estimated by permuting HLA or CMV assignments 20 times. A later analysis grouped co-occurring TCRs with DBSCAN, adding TCRdist sequence similarity when clustering within HLA-allele-positive subsets. Co-occurrence clustering excluded repertoires with fewer than 30,000 or more than 120,000 public chains, plus five with anomalous nucleotide sharing. TCRdb stores this immuneACCESS table with in-frame sequences only. Part of the clones is absent; in the studies checked, under half of the shortfall reflects unresolved V genes, and no reason is known for the rest. The DNA was the basis for D and trimming; V, J and clone size are from that table. The sample profile shows about 150,000 clones; 73% of them were found once. Approximately 1.8% of the sample belongs to the ten largest clones.

The cohort was made up of around 720 healthy bone marrow donors. At the time of sampling, every cohort member was nominally healthy, though immune exposures that went unrecorded were likely present. The donor was CMV seronegative and belonged to the group of around 350 seronegative cohort members. Every donor gave a peripheral blood sample, and the peripheral blood mononuclear cells from that sample were used for TCR beta sequencing. Genomic DNA extraction from the blood cell samples was performed with the Qiagen DNeasy Blood Extraction Kit. From the germline V gene (reference sequence), CDR1 is SGHNT and CDR2 is YYREEE. Trimming at the junction amounts to 6 bases on V and 2 bases on J, and the germline ends lie 11 bases apart. Taken from cysteine to phenylalanine, the CDR3 has 13 residues. Solely the CDR3 DNA is kept, with 39 bases framed from the first base.

The chain couples TRBV5-4 to TRBJ1-2; no confident D gene assignment can be made. This TCR derives from a woman aged 18-30 years in good health and CMV-seronegative. The sample taken for sequencing was PBMCs. The CDR3 protein sequence reads: CASNDNFNYGYTF. The sequence in DNA is TGTGCCAGCAACGACAATTTCAACTATGGCTACACCTTC.